This record concerns one TCR beta chain sequence. Libraries were prepared by immunoSEQ multiplex PCR; TCRdb keeps only in-frame clonotypes and omits some of them. The sample has 60,000 or so clones, 91% seen once. Trimming stripped 2 bases from V and 5 bases from J, with 12 bases between. Germline V gene data show CDR1 as MNHNY and CDR2 as SVGAGI (reference sequence). There are 14 residues in the CDR3. The data were taken from a study of T cell changes during pregnancy in multiple sclerosis. The sequence came from a female donor with multiple sclerosis, enrolled in a pregnancy study. The chain is built from TRBV6-6 and TRBJ2-5; D is unclear. Here the sequenced sample was peripheral blood, taken before pregnancy. CDR3 residues: CASSYVVLRETQYF. The CDR3 DNA sequence: TGTGCCAGCAGTTACGTAGTATTGCGGGAGACCCAGTACTTC.